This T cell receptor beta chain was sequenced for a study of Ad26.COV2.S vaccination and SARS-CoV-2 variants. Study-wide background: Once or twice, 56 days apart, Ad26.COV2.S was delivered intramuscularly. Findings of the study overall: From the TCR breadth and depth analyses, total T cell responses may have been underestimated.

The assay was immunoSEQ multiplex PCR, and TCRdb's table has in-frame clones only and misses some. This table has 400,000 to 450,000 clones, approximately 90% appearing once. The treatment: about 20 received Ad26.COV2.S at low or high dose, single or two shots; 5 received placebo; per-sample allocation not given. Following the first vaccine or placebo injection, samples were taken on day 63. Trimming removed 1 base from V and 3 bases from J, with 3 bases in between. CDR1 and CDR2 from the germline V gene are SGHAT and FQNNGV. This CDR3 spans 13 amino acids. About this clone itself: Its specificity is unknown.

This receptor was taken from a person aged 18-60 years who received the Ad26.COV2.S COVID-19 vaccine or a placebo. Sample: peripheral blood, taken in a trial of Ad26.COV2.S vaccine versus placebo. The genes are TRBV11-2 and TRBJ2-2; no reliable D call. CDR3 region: CASSLVDTGELFF. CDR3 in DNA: TGTGCCAGCAGCTTAGTTGACACCGGGGAGCTGTTTTTT.